Sequencing of this T cell receptor beta chain was carried out in a study of blood T cells in healthy people across ages. Overall study findings and caveats: In long-lived donors, naive CD4+ cell counts and diversity exceeded those of aged donors.

The authors ran a second PCR of roughly 6 to 12 cycles using a sample-barcoded 5' primer and a J-beta primer mix. A 12-random-nucleotide template-switch adaptor tagged each cDNA molecule. Every sample gave at least 2.5 million paired-end reads containing CDR3. TCRdb itself ran the 5' RACE reads through MiXCR, one entry per CDR3 protein. This table holds 650,000 to 800,000 distinct CDR3 sequences, roughly 44% found once. As to this clonotype: Its antigen is currently unknown.

Germline V CDR1 and CDR2: SGHNT, YENEEA. Trimming removed 0 bases from V and 3 bases from J, with 16 bases in between. The CDR3 length is 17 residues. Extracted total RNA amounted to at least 6 micrograms for each sample. The sample taken for sequencing was blood. The J gene is TRBJ2-3, the V gene TRBV11-3, with a tentative D call TRBD2 (7 bases). This sequence originates from a man in his sixties in good health. The CDR3 is CASSLDYAGARTDTQYF. The CDR3 coding sequence is TGTGCCAGCAGCTTAGATTATGCGGGGGCGCGTACAGATACGCAGTATTTT.